This T cell receptor (beta chain) was sequenced in a study of blood T cell repertoires in COVID-19. On the study more broadly: Whether acute or convalescent, the COVID-19 samples came from the United States, Italy and Spain. T cells, B-cell-depleted T cells, or PBMCs supplied cDNA or gDNA.

In the authors' methods: Cell counts per sample came from amplifying reference gene primers. TCRdb keeps only in-frame clones here, not all; method: immunoSEQ multiplex PCR. V, J and clone size are those of that table, while D and trimming were read from the DNA. This sample yields 100,000 to 150,000 clones, of which around three quarters are seen a single time; approximately 35% belongs to the top ten. Germline CDR1 is MNHEY and CDR2 is SVGAGI. The CDR3 spans 13 residues. Deletions cut 6 bases from V and 4 bases from J, with 10 bases between. Sequenced material: peripheral blood. This receptor was obtained from a man in his forties with active or convalescent COVID-19. The rearrangement links TRBV6-5 to TRBJ1-5; unclear D gene. In nucleotides, the CDR3 is TGTGCCAGCAGGCTAACAGAGAATCAGCCCCAGCATTTT. Its translation is CASRLTENQPQHF.